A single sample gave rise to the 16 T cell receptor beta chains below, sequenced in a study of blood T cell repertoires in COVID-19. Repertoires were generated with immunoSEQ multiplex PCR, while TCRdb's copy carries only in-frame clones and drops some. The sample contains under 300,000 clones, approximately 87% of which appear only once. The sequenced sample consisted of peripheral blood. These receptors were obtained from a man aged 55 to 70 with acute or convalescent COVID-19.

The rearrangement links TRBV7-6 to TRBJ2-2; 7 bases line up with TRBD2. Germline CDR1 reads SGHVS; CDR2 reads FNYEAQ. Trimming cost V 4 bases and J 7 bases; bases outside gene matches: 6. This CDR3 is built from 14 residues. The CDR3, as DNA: TGTGCCAGCAGCTCCCGGACTAGTGGCGGGGAGCTGTTTTTT. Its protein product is CASSSRTSGGELFF.

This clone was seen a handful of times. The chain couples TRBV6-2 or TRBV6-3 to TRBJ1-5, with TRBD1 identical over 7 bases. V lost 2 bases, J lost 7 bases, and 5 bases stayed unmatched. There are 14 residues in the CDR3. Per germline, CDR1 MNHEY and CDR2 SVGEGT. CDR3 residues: CASSYVQGGQPQHF. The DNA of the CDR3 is TGTGCCAGCAGTTACGTCCAGGGGGGCCAGCCCCAGCATTTT.

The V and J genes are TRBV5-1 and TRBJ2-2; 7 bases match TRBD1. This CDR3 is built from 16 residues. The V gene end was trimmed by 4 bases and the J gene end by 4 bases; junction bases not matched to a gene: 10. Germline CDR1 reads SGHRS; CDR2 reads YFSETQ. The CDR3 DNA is TGCGCCAGCAGCCCCTCAACAGGGGCCAGCACCGGGGAGCTGTTTTTT. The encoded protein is CASSPSTGASTGELFF.

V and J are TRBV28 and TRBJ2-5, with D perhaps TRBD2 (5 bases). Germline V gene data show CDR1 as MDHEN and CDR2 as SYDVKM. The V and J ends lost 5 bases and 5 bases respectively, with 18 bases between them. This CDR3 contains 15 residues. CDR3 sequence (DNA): TGTGCCAGCAGTCTCCCGACTGGAGGCGGGGAGACCCAGTACTTC. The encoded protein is CASSLPTGGGETQYF.

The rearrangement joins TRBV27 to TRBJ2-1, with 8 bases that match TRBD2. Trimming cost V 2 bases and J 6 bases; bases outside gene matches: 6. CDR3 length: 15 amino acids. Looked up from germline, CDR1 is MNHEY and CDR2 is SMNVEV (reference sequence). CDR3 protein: CASSLADGRGNEQFF. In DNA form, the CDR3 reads TGTGCCAGCAGTTTAGCGGACGGGAGGGGCAATGAGCAGTTCTTC.

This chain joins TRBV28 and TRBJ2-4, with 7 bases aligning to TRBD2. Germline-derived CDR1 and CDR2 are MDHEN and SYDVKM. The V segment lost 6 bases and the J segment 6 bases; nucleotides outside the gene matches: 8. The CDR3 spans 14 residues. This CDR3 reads CASSVISGINIQYF. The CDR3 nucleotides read TGTGCCAGCAGCGTAATAAGCGGGATAAACATTCAGTACTTC.

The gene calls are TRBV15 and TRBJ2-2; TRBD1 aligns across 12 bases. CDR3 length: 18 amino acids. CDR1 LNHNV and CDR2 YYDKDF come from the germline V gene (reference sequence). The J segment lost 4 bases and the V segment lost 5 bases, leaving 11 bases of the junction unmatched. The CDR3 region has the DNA TGTGCCACCAGCCTATCCGGGACAGGGGGCGCGAGCACCGGGGAGCTGTTTTTT. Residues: CATSLSGTGGASTGELFF.

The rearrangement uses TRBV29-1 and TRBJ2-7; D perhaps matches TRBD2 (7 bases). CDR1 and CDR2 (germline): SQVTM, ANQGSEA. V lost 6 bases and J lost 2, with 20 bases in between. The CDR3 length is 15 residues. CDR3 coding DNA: TGCAGCGTGGGCATTAGCGGGCAGGGGCCCTACGAGCAGTACTTC. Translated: CSVGISGQGPYEQYF.

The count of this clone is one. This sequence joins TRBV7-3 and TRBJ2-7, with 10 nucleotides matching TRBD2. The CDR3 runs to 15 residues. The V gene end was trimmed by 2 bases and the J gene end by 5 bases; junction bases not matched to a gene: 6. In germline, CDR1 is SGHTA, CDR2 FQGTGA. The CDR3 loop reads CASSLVLAGPHEQYF. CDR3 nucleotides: TGTGCCAGCAGCTTAGTACTAGCGGGGCCCCACGAGCAGTACTTC.

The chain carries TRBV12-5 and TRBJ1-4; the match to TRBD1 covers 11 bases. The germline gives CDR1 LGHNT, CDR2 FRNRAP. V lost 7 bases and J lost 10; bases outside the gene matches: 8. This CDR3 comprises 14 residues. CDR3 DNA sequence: TGTGCTAGTGCTTCGGGACAGGGGGTAGTAAAACTGTTTTTT. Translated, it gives CASASGQGVVKLFF. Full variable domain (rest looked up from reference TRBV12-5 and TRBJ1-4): DARVTQTPRHKVTEMGQEVTMRCQPILGHNTVFWYRQTMMQGLELLAYFRNRAPLDDSGMPKDRFSAEMPDATLATLKIQPSEPRDSAVYFCASASGQGVVKLFFGSGTQLSVL.

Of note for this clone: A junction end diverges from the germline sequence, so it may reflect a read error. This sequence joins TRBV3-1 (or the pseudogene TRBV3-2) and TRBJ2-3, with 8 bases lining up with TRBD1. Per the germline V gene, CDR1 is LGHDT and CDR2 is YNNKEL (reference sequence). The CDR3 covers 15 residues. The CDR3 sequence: CASSQVGQGTGRQYF. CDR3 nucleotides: TGTGCCAGCAGTCAAGTCGGACAGGGTACAGGTAGGCAGTATTTT.

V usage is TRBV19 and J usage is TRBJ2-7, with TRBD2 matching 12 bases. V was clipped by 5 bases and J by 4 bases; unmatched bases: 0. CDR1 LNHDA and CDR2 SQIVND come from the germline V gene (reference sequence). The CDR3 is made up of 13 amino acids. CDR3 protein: CASSLAGGYEQYF. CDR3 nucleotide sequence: TGTGCCAGTAGTCTAGCGGGAGGGTACGAGCAGTACTTC.

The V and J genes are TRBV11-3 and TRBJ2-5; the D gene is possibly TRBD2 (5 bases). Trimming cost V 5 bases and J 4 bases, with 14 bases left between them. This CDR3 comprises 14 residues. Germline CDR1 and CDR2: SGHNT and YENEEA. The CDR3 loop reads CASSPRLRAETQYF. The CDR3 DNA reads TGTGCCAGCAGCCCGAGACTGAGGGCAGAGACCCAGTACTTC.

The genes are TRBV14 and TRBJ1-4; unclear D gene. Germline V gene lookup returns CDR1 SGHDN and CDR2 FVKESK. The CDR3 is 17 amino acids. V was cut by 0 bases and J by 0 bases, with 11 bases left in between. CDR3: CASSQDPNIATNEKLFF. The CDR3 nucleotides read TGTGCCAGCAGCCAAGATCCAAACATCGCAACTAATGAAAAACTGTTTTTT.

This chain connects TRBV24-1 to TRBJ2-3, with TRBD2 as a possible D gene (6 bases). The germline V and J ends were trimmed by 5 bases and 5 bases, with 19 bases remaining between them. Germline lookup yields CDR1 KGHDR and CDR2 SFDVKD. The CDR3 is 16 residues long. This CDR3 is CATSVPSATSEDTQYF. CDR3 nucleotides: TGTGCCACCAGTGTACCTAGCGCGACGTCGGAAGATACGCAGTATTTT.

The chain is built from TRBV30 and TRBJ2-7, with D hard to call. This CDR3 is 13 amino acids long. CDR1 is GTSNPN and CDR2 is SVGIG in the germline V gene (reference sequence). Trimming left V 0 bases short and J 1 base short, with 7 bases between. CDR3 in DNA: TGTGCCTGGAGTGTACCGACATCCTACGAGCAGTACTTC. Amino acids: CAWSVPTSYEQYF.